Detailed here is one T cell receptor (beta chain). This entry is derived from a study of blood T cell repertoires in COVID-19. Germline lookup yields CDR1 GTSNPN and CDR2 SVGIG (reference sequence). V shed 2 bases, J shed 8 bases, and the junction held 7 bases outside the gene matches. The CDR3 length is 15 residues. Original processing methods: Reference gene primer amplification in the assay estimated nucleated cell counts. Clones were sequenced by immunoSEQ multiplex PCR, and TCRdb holds only the in-frame ones, with some missing. V and J calls and clone size are those listed in that table; D and trimming were worked out from the DNA. The sample includes 150,000 to 200,000 clones, approximately 84% seen only once; the top ten take about 5.8%. One Seattle source followed patients from active infection through their disease course.

The sequencing input was peripheral blood. The TCR originated in a woman in her forties or fifties with COVID-19, enrolled during active disease. The chain links TRBV30 to TRBJ1-4; 11 bases line up with TRBD1. The CDR3 region has the DNA TGTGCCTGGAGTCTAGGACAGGGGGCCGGGGAAAAACTGTTTTTT. Its protein is CAWSLGQGAGEKLFF.